The 20 T cell receptor beta chains below were found in one sample sequenced in a study of beta chain features in type 1 diabetes. Expressed TCRB transcripts were sequenced because the entire RNA isolate underwent reverse transcription. Method: immunoSEQ multiplex PCR; TCRdb's copy keeps in-frame clones and lacks some. The data hold approximately 140,000 clones, with about 7% observed a single time. Material for sequencing was central memory CD4+ T cells from blood. The receptors originated from a woman younger than 45 in good health.

The rearrangement links TRBV6-5 to TRBJ2-7, with TRBD1 matching over 11 bases. The germline V gene encodes CDR1 MNHEY and CDR2 SVGAGI. The CDR3 runs 13 residues. The junction had 4 bases not matched to a gene; V was cut back by 5 bases and J by 7 bases. CDR3 DNA sequence: TGTGCCAGCAGTGGACAGGGGGCTTGGGAGCAGTACTTC. Amino acid sequence: CASSGQGAWEQYF.

The V and J genes are TRBV10-3 and TRBJ2-1, with 13 bases fitting TRBD2. V was clipped by 4 bases and J by 0 bases; unmatched bases: 0. CDR1 is ENHRY, CDR2 SYGVKD, per germline. The CDR3 covers 16 residues. The CDR3 DNA is TGTGCCATCAGTGGGACTAGCGGGAGCTCCTACAATGAGCAGTTCTTC. Encoded protein: CAISGTSGSSYNEQFF.

This chain joins TRBV19 and TRBJ2-1, with D tentatively TRBD1 (5 bases). V lost 6 bases and J lost 0, with 9 bases in between. Germline V CDR1 and CDR2: LNHDA, SQIVND (reference sequence). The CDR3 extends over 14 amino acids. CDR3 DNA: TGTGCCAGTAGAAGTCAGGGCTCCTACAATGAGCAGTTCTTC. It yields the protein CASRSQGSYNEQFF.

This clone was detected a few times. The chain joins TRBV6-5 to TRBJ1-1; possibly TRBD1 for D (6 bases). V lost 6 bases and J 1 base, leaving 6 bases between the germline ends. Germline V CDR1 and CDR2: MNHEY, SVGAGI. The CDR3 extends over 12 amino acids. The CDR3 sequence is CASRGQNTEAFF. The DNA for the CDR3 is TGTGCCAGCAGGGGACAGAACACTGAAGCTTTCTTT.

This clone has more than one count but fewer than ten. The chain is built from TRBV2 and TRBJ1-1; no firm D call. Germline V lookup: CDR1 SNHLY, CDR2 FYNNEI. Between the trimmed V and J ends, which lost 3 bases and 0 bases, there was a span of 14 bases. The CDR3 runs to 16 residues. CDR3 DNA: TGTGCCAGCAGTGACCTACAGACCAGTCTGAACACTGAAGCTTTCTTT. The encoded protein is CASSDLQTSLNTEAFF.

This clone was picked up a small number of times. This sequence joins TRBV18 and TRBJ2-5, with TRBD1 as a possible D gene (5 bases). The germline V and J ends were trimmed by 1 base and 5 bases, with 5 bases remaining between them. The CDR3 runs to 12 residues. CDR1 is KGHSH and CDR2 is LQKENI in the germline V gene. The CDR3 bases are TGTGCCAGCTCACCACAGGGGGAGACCCAGTACTTC. Protein sequence: CASSPQGETQYF.

The chain employs TRBV6-6 and TRBJ2-1; D not resolved. The CDR3 spans 14 residues. Trimming shortened V by 4 bases and J by 5 bases, and 12 bases separated the two germline ends. The germline V gene has CDR1 MNHNY and CDR2 SVGAGI (reference sequence). The CDR3 is CASSLEQIHNEQFF. For the CDR3, the DNA is TGTGCCAGCAGTTTGGAACAGATTCACAATGAGCAGTTCTTC.

This CDR3 reads CASSSGGSQETQYF. The CDR3 DNA reads as TGTGCCAGTAGTAGTGGCGGATCCCAAGAGACCCAGTACTTC. V usage is TRBV19 and J usage is TRBJ2-5; no definite D call. Germline V lookup: CDR1 LNHDA, CDR2 SQIVND (reference sequence). Trimming stripped 4 bases from V and 1 base from J, with 10 bases between. The CDR3 has 14 residues.

In its sample, this clone was seen a few times. The V and J genes are TRBV28 and TRBJ2-2; 8 nucleotides line up with TRBD2. The CDR3 is 15 amino acids. Germline V gene sequence: CDR1 MDHEN, CDR2 SYDVKM. V lost 6 bases to trimming and J lost 6 bases; unmatched junction nucleotides: 9. CDR3 protein: CASSKTMGLAGELFF. The CDR3 nucleotides are TGTGCCAGCAGCAAAACAATGGGACTAGCCGGGGAGCTGTTTTTT. The full variable domain, completed using reference TRBV28 and TRBJ2-2, is DVKVTQSSRYLVKRTGEKVFLECVQDMDHENMFWYRQDPGLGLRLIYFSYDVKMKEKGDIPEGYSVSREKKERFSLILESASTNQTSMYLCASSKTMGLAGELFFGEGSRLTVL.

This clone occurred many times. V and J are TRBV9 and TRBJ2-3, with 10 bases aligning to TRBD1. The CDR3 contains 16 residues. The V segment lost 4 bases and the J segment 2 bases; nucleotides outside the gene matches: 7. Germline CDR1 reads SGDLS; CDR2 reads YYNGEE. The CDR3 nucleotides read TGTGCCAGCAGCTCAAGACAGGGGGCCCACACAGATACGCAGTATTTT. Its protein product is CASSSRQGAHTDTQYF.

This clone was detected a few times. The chain is built from TRBV9 and TRBJ2-3, with TRBD2 matching 7 bases. The germline CDR1 and CDR2 sequences are SGDLS and YYNGEE. The CDR3 spans 16 residues. The junction had 6 bases not matched to a gene; V was cut back by 0 bases and J by 2 bases. The CDR3 DNA sequence: TGTGCCAGCAGCGTAGGGGGGGGAGTGGACACAGATACGCAGTATTTT. This translates into CASSVGGGVDTDTQYF.

The gene calls are TRBV11-2 and TRBJ2-3, with D uncertain. CDR3 length equals 12 residues. V lost 1 base and J lost 3, with 2 bases in between. The germline CDR1 and CDR2 sequences are SGHAT and FQNNGV. CDR3 loop: CASSLATDTQYF. The CDR3 bases are TGTGCCAGCAGCTTAGCGACAGATACGCAGTATTTT.

This chain links TRBV6-6 with TRBJ1-1; the match to TRBD1 covers 10 bases. The CDR3 covers 13 residues. Germline V gives CDR1 MNHNY, CDR2 SVGAGI (reference sequence). Losses at the gene ends were 5 bases for V and 3 bases for J; bases not matched to a gene: 0. Here the CDR3 DNA reads TGTGCCAGCAGTGGACAGGGGGACACTGAAGCTTTCTTT. It translates to CASSGQGDTEAFF.

J is TRBJ1-5 and V is TRBV10-3; D may be TRBD1 (5 bases). The CDR3 covers 12 residues. V was clipped by 10 bases and J by 4 bases, with 11 bases between them. CDR1 ENHRY and CDR2 SYGVKD come from the germline V gene. CDR3 in DNA: TGTGCCACCTCCCAGGGTAATCAGCCCCAGCATTTT. Translation: CATSQGNQPQHF.

The chain uses TRBV9 and TRBJ2-3; D remains ambiguous. The germline V gene encodes CDR1 SGDLS and CDR2 YYNGEE. The CDR3 spans 16 residues. Trimming removed 0 bases at V and 2 bases at J, with 13 bases between. The CDR3 reads CASSVAPRPPTDTQYF. CDR3 nucleotide sequence: TGTGCCAGCAGCGTAGCGCCGCGGCCCCCCACAGATACGCAGTATTTT.

This clone has ten or more counts. J is TRBJ1-4 and V is TRBV29-1; D uncertain. CDR3 length equals 13 residues. Trimming pared 4 bases from V and 8 bases from J, leaving 14 bases between. The germline gives CDR1 SQVTM, CDR2 ANQGSEA. CDR3 in DNA: TGCAGCGTTGGACTGCGGGCGGGGGAAAAACTGTTTTTT. Translating gives CSVGLRAGEKLFF.

Many counts were recorded for this clone. The chain has TRBV15 and TRBJ1-2; 8 nucleotides agree with TRBD1. The J segment lost 1 base and the V segment lost 2 bases, leaving 6 bases of the junction unmatched. The CDR3 length is 16 residues. Per germline, CDR1 LNHNV and CDR2 YYDKDF (reference sequence). The DNA of the CDR3 is TGTGCCACCAGCAGAAAAGACAGGGGTGATAACTATGGCTACACCTTC. Protein sequence: CATSRKDRGDNYGYTF.

This clone was detected a few times. V and J are TRBV7-3 and TRBJ2-1; 8 bases map to TRBD2. CDR1 is SGHTA and CDR2 is FQGTGA in the germline V gene. V trimming: 4 bases; J trimming: 0 bases; junction bases outside the gene matches: 5. This CDR3 has 16 amino acids. The CDR3, as DNA: TGTGCCAGCAGCTCTATAGCGGGGAGCTCCTACAATGAGCAGTTCTTC. It specifies CASSSIAGSSYNEQFF.

CDR3 in DNA: TGTGCCAGCAGCTTAGACTCAGGGCGATTCGAGCAGTACTTC. This translates into CASSLDSGRFEQYF. The genes are TRBV11-2 and TRBJ2-5; D perhaps matches TRBD1 (5 bases). TRBJ2-7 explains the end of the DNA better; the J call may be wrong. This CDR3 has 14 amino acids. In germline, CDR1 is SGHAT, CDR2 FQNNGV.

This clone was detected only a few times. J is TRBJ1-5 and V is TRBV5-1; no reliable D call. The CDR3 has 16 amino acids. V dropped 4 bases and J dropped 2 bases, with 16 bases sitting between them. CDR1 and CDR2 (germline): SGHRS, YFSETQ. The CDR3 sequence is CASSPYGPRGNQPQHF. CDR3 in DNA: TGCGCCAGCAGCCCGTACGGACCGAGGGGCAATCAGCCCCAGCATTTT.